This T cell receptor (beta chain) was observed in a study of cytotoxic CD8 clonotypes in ibrutinib-treated CLL. Background on the study: Response samples were obtained once patients had received a median about 12 months of treatment, range 6 to 36. Across samples, productive templates numbered around 260,000 and productive rearrangements reached some 94,000 on average. Study-level points and caveats: Lymph node repertoires were not studied, and sampling times were unmatched. Pretreatment clonality was elevated relative to age-matched healthy donors and paralleled circulating CD8+ T-cell counts.

Assay: immunoSEQ multiplex PCR; the TCRdb copy retains only in-frame clones and omits some. The sample lists around 160,000 clones, about 88% occurring once. Trimming cost V 2 bases and J 7 bases, with 11 bases left between them. CDR3 length: 13 residues. Germline CDR1 and CDR2: MNHEY and SMNVEV (reference sequence). Note on this clone: Its target is not known.

This TCR derives from a human donor with chronic lymphocytic leukemia. This chain links TRBV27 with TRBJ2-5; D is uncertain. The input for sequencing was PBMCs, taken at disease progression, from a patient treated with ibrutinib. The CDR3 loop is CASSLRLPGTQYF. CDR3 in DNA: TGTGCCAGCAGTTTACGCCTCCCAGGGACCCAGTACTTC.